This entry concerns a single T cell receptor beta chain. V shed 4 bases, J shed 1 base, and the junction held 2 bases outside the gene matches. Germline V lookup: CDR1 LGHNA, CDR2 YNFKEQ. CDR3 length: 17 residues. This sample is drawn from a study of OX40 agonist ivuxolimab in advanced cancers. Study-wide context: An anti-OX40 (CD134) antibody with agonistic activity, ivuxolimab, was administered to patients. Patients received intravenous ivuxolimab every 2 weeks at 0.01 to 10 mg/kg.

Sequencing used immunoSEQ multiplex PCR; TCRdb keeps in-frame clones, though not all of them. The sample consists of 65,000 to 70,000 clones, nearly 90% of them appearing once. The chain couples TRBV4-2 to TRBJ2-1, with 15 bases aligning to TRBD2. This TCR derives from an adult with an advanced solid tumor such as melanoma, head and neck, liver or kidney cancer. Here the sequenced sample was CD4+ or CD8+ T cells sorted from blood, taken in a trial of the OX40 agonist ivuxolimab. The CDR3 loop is CASSPGTSGRSYNEQFF. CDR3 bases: TGTGCCAGCAGCCCAGGGACTAGCGGGAGGTCCTACAATGAGCAGTTCTTC.